This TCR beta chain was profiled in a study of control samples from healthy donors and cancer patients. The data were produced by immunoSEQ multiplex PCR, yet TCRdb's version contains in-frame clones alone and is incomplete. The data hold around 90,000 clones, with approximately 89% observed a single time. Between the trimmed V and J ends, which lost 3 bases and 2 bases, there was a span of 7 bases. The CDR3 runs to 13 residues. CDR1 is SEHNR, CDR2 FQNEAQ, per germline (reference sequence). V usage is TRBV7-9 and J usage is TRBJ2-5; D tentatively reads TRBD1 or TRBD2 (5 bases each). Specimen: blood. The receptor was isolated from a man aged 30 to 45 in good health. CDR3 sequence: CASSFGTQETQYF. Here the CDR3 DNA reads TGTGCCAGCAGCTTCGGGACGCAAGAGACCCAGTACTTC.